This record looks at one TCR beta chain sequence and its context. The germline gives CDR1 WSHSY, CDR2 SAAADI. V was pared by 6 bases and J by 0 bases, with 12 bases between. The CDR3 sequence is 15 residues long. Naive CD8 cells, CD45RO-negative and positively selected for CCR7, excluded terminally differentiated effector memory CD45RA+ cells. The data belong to a study of shared clonotypes between healthy human individuals. Study-wide context: Those who served as donors were a couple of women and three men between the ages of 18 and 49.

Repertoires were generated with immunoSEQ multiplex PCR, while TCRdb's copy carries only in-frame clones and drops some. Of some 2,000,000 clones in the sample, roughly 94% were seen once. The sequenced sample was naive CD8+ T cells sorted from blood. V usage is TRBV10-2 and J usage is TRBJ2-1; the D is unclear. This TCR was recovered from a man aged 18 to 30 in good health. The CDR3 spells CASSSHSSSYNEQFF. In nucleotides, the CDR3 is TGCGCCAGCAGCTCTCACTCAAGCTCCTACAATGAGCAGTTCTTC.